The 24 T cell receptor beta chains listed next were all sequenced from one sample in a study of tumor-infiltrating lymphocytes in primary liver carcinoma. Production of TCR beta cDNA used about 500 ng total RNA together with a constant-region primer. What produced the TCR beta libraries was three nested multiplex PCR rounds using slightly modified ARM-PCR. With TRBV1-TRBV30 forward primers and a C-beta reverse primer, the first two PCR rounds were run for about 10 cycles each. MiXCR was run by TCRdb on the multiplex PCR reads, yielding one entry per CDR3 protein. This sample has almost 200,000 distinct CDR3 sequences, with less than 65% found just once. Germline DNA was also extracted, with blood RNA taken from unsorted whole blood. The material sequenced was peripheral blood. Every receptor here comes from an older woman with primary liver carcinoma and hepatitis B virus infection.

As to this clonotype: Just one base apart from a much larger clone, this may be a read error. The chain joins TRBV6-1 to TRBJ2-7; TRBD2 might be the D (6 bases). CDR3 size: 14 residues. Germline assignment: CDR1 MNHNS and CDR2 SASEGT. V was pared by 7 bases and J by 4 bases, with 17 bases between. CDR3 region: CASNGQRANYEQYF. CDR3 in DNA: TGTGCCAGCAACGGCCAGCGGGCGAATTACGAGCAGTACTTC.

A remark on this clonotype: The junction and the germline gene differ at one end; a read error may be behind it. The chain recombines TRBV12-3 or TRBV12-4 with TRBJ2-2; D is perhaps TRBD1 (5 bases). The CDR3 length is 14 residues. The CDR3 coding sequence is TGTCCCAGCAGCTCAGGGCTGCCGACCGGGGAGCTGTTTTTT. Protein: CPSSSGLPTGELFF.

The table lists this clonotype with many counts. The CDR3 nucleotides are TGTGCCATCTCCGGGACAGGGAGGGCGGACACTGAAGCTTTCTTT. Protein: CAISGTGRADTEAFF. The chain employs TRBV10-3 and TRBJ1-1; 9 bases are shared with TRBD1. This CDR3 spans 15 amino acids. The germline V gene encodes CDR1 ENHRY and CDR2 SYGVKD. Trimming removed 8 bases from V and 3 bases from J; junction bases left unmatched: 10.

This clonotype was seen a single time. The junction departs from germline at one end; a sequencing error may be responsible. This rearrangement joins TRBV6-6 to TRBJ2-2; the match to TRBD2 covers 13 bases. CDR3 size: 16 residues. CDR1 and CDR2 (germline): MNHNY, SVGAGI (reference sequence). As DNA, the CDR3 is TGTGCCAGCCTTCGGACTAGCGGGAGAAACACCGGGAAGCTGTTTTTT. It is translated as CASLRTSGRNTGKLFF.

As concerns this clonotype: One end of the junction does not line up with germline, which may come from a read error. In nucleotides, the CDR3 is TGTGCCAGGAGCTTAGACCTGGGACAGAGCTCCTACAAACAGTACTTC. This codes for CARSLDLGQSSYKQYF. The rearrangement joins TRBV11-2 to TRBJ2-7; 7 nucleotides agree with TRBD1. CDR1 and CDR2 (germline): SGHAT, FQNNGV. The length of the CDR3 is 16 residues.

The CDR3 DNA reads as TGTGCCAGCAGCGGGTCCTCCCCAGCGAGAGCTACAGATGAGCAGTTCTTC. This translates into CASSGSSPARATDEQFF. This chain uses TRBV11-3 with TRBJ2-1, with D unresolved. V lost 5 bases and J 8 bases, leaving 25 bases between the germline ends. CDR1 SGHNT and CDR2 YENEEA come from the germline V gene. The CDR3 is 17 amino acids.

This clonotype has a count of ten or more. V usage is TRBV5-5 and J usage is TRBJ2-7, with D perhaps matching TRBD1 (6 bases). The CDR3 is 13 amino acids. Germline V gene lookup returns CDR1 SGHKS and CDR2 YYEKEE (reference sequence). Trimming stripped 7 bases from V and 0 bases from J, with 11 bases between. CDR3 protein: CASAGVSSYEQYF. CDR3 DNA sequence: TGTGCCAGCGCAGGGGTCTCCTCCTACGAGCAGTACTTC.

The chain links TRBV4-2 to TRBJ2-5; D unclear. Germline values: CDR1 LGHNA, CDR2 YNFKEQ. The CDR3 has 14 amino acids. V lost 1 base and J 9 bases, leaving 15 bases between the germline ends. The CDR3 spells CASSQGAIQDAQYF. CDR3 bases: TGTGCCAGCAGCCAAGGAGCGATCCAAGATGCCCAGTACTTC.

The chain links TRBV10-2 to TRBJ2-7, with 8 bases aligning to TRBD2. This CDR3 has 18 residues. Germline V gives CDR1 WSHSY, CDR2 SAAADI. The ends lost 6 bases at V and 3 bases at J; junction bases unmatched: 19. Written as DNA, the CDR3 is TGCGCCAGCAGGGGCCCCCGGACTAGCAGGTCCCGGTTCTACGAGCAGTACTTC. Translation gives CASRGPRTSRSRFYEQYF.

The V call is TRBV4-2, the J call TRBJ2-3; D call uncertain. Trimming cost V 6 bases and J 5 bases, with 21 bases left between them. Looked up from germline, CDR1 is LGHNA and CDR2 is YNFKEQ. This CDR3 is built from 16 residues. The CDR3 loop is CASSKGREARKDTQYF. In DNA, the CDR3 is TGTGCCAGCAGTAAGGGAAGGGAAGCTCGCAAAGATACGCAGTATTTT.

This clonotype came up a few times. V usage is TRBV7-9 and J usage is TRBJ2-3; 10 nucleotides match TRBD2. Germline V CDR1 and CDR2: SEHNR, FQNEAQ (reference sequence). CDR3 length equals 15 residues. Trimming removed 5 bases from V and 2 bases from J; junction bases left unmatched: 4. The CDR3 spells CASSQGLAPTDTQYF. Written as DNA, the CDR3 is TGTGCCAGCAGCCAGGGACTAGCGCCCACAGATACGCAGTATTTT.

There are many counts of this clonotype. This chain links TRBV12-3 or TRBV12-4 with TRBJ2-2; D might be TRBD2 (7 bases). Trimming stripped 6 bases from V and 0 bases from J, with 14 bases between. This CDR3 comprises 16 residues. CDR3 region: CASSQGRGSNTGELFF. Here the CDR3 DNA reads TGTGCCAGCAGCCAGGGGAGGGGATCGAACACCGGGGAGCTGTTTTTT.

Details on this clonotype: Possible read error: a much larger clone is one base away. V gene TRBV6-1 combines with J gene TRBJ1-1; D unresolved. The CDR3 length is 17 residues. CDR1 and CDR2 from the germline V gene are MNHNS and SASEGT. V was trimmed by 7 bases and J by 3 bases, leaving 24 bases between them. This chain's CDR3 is CASIPANPRTWDTEAFF. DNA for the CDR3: TGTGCCAGCATTCCCGCAAACCCCAGAACGTGGGACACTGAAGCTTTCTTT.

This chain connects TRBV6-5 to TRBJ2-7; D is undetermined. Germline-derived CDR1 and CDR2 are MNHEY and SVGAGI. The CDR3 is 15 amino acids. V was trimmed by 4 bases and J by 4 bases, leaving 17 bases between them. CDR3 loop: CASSCSVLPGYEQYF. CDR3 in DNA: TGTGCCAGCAGTTGCTCCGTCCTTCCTGGATACGAGCAGTACTTC.

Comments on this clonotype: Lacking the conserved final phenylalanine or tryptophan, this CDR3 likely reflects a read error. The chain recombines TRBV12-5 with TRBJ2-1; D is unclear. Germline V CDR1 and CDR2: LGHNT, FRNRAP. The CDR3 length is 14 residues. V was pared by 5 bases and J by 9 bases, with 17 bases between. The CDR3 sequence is CASGMALDGAEQFV. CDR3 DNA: TGTGCTAGTGGTATGGCCTTAGATGGCGCTGAGCAGTTCGTC.

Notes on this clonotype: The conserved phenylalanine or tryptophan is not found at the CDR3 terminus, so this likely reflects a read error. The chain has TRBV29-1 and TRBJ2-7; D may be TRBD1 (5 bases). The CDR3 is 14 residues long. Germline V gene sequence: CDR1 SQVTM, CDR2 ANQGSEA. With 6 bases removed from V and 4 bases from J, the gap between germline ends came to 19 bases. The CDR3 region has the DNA TGCAGCGTCCGGAATAGGGGCAGTTATTACGAGCAGTACTCC. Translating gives CSVRNRGSYYEQYS.

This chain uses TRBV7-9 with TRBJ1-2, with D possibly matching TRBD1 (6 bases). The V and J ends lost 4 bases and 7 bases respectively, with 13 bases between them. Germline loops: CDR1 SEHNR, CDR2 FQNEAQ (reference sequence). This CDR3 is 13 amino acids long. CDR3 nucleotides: TGTGCCAGCAGCTATACAGGGTTCGGTGGCTACACCTTC. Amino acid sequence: CASSYTGFGGYTF. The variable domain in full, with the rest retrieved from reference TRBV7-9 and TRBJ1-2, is DTGVSQNPRHKITKRGQNVTFRCDPISEHNRLYWYRQTLGQGPEFLTYFQNEAQLEKSRLLSDRFSAERPKGSFSTLEIQRTEQGDSAMYLCASSYTGFGGYTFGSGTRLTVV.

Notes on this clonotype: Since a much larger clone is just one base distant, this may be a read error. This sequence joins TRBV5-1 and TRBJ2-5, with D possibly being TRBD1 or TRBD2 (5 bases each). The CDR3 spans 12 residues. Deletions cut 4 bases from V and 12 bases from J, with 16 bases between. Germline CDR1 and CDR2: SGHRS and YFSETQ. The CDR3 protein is CASSAGRALKYF. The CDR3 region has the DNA TGCGCCAGCAGCGCGGGCAGGGCCCTCAAGTACTTC.

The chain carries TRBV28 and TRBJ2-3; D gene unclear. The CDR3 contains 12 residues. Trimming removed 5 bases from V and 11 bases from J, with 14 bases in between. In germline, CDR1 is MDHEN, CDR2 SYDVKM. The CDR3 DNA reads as TGTGCCAGCAGTGCACCGTTCGGTATGCAGTATTTT. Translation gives CASSAPFGMQYF.

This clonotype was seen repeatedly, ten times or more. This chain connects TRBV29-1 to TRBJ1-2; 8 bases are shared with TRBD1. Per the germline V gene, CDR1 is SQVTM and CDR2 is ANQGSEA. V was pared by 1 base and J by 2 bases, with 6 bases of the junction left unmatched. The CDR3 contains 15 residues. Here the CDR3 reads CSVEAAGTGNYGYTF. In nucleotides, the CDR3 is TGCAGCGTTGAAGCGGCGGGGACAGGAAACTATGGCTACACCTTC.

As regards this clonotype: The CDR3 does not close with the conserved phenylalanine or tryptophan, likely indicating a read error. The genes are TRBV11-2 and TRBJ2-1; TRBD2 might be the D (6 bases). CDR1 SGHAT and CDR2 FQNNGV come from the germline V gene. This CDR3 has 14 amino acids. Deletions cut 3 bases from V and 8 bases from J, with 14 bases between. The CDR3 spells CASSFNRLVDEQFV. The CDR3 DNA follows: TGTGCCAGCAGCTTTAACCGACTAGTGGATGAGCAGTTCGTC.

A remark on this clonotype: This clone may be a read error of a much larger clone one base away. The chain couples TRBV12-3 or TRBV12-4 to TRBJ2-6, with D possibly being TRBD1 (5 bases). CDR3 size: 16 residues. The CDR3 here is CASSLDTFSGANVPTF. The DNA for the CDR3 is TGTGCCAGCAGTTTAGACACTTTCTCTGGGGCCAACGTCCCGACTTTC.

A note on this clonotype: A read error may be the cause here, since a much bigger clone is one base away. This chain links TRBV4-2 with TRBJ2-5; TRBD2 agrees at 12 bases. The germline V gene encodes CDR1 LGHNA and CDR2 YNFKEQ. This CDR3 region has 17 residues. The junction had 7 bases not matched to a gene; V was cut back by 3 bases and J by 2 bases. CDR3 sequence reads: CASSHDLGLAGQETQYF. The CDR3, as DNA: TGTGCCAGCAGCCATGATTTAGGACTAGCGGGACAAGAGACCCAGTACTTC.

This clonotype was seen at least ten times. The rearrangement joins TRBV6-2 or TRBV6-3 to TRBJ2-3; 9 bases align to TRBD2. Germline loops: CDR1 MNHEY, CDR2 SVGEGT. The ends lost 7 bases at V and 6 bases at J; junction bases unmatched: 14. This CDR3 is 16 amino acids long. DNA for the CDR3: TGTGCCAGCACCGACGGCTGGATAGCGGGGGCTGATACGCAGTATTTT. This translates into CASTDGWIAGADTQYF.